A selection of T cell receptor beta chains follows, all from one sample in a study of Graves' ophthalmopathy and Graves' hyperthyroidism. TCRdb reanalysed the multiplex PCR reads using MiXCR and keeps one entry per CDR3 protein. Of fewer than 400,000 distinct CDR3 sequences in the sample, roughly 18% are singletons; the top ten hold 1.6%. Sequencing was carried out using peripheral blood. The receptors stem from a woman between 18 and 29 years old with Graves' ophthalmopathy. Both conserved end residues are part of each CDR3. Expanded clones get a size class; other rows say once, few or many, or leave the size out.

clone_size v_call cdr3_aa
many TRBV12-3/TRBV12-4 CASSFPQGNGYTF
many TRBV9 CASSVVDRDTEAFF
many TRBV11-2 CASSLGAGDEQYF
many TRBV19 CASSNRGGGETQYF
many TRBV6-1 CASRVSPNNQPQHF
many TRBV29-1 CSASNGGNTEAFF
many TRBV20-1 CSARDSGTHYGYTF
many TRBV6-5 CASSFDGKQYF
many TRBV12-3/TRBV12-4 CASTKEAGSGNTIYF
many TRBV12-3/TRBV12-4 CASSLFQGGGETQYF
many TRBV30 CAWTPRGFEQYF
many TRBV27 CASSLSVLAGNTGELFF
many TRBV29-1 CSVRDRESSPLHF
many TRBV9 CASSVEAFTYEQYF
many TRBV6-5 CASSPGTGGRETQYF
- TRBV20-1 CSAKNWGWSGLGRDTGELFF
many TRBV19 CASSIIGGSGANVLTF
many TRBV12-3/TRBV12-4 CASSPGFTEAFF
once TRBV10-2 CASSDPRVVYEQYF
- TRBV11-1 CASSQTSGRRAYEQYF
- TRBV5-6 CASSLTQGAAVINSPLHF
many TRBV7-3 CASRKEQATEAFF
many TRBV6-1 CASKMVPGGNTEAFF
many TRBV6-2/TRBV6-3 CASSPTLGPGVDGYTF
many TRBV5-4 CASRAPGLAAEQYF
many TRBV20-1 CSASLIKGENTEAFF
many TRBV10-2 CASSESGSNQPQHF
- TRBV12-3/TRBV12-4 CASSNTNYGYTF
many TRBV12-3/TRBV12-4 CASSLEPTGNQPQHF
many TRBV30 CAWSGFSERSGNTIYF
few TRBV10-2 CASSESAPRAGPSYEQYF
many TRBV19 CASSILGLYQPQHF
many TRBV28 CASSRTGDPRFYEQYF
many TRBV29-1 CSVGMAEGGPELRHLAKNIQYF
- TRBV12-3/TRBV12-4 CASSFGGQAFF
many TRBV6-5 CASSWSDSPIAGELFF
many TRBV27 CANSGGGKGFYEQYF
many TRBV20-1 CSVERPIGTQYF
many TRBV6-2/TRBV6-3 CASSYLGGQGPLGYTF
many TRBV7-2 CASTYSGTQYF
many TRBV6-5 CASSNTGTSGSYEQYF
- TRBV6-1 CASRPLAEAFF
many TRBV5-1 CASSPTGEAQPQHF
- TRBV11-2 CASSFRGGSGGYTF
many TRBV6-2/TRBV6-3 CASSYTHSRLGTEAFF
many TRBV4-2 CASSQDSSPSSGANVLTF
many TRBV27 CASSLEAGREAEAFF
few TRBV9 CASSPGTSGFFPTDTQYF
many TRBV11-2 CASSLGRGTGSYEQYF
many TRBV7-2 CASSAGQGGDNSPLHF
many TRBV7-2 CASSLLAHQETQYF
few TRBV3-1 CASSGPQANVLTF
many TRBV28 CASSPYRTGATGYTF
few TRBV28 CASISGEQETQYF
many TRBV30 CAWSTGHSNQPQHF
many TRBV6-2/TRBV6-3 CASSYWPSGSGNTQYF
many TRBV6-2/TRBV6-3 CASSYDAGSNTEAFF